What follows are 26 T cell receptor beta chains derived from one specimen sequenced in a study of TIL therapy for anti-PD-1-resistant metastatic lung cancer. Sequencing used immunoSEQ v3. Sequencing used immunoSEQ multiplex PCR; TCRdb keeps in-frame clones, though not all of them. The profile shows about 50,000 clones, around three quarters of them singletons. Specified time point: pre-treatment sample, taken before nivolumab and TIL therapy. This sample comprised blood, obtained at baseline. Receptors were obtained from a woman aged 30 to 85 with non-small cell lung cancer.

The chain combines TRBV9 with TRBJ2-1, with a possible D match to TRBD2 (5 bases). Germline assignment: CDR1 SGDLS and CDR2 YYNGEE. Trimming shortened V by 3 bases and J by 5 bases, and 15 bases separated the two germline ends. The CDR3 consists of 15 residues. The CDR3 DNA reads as TGTGCCAGCAGCGGCCGAGCGGACCCAGACAATGAGCAGTTCTTC. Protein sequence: CASSGRADPDNEQFF.

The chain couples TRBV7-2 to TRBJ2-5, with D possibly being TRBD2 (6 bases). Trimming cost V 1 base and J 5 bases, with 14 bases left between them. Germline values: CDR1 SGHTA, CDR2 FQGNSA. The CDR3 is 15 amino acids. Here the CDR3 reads CASSLELALGETQYF. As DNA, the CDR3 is TGTGCCAGCAGCTTAGAACTAGCACTGGGGGAGACCCAGTACTTC.

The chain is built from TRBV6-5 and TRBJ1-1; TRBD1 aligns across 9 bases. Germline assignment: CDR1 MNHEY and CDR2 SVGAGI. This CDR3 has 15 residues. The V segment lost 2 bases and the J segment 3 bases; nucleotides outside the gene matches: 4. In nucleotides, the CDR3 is TGTGCCAGCAGTTACCAACAGGGGGCTGACACTGAAGCTTTCTTT. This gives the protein CASSYQQGADTEAFF.

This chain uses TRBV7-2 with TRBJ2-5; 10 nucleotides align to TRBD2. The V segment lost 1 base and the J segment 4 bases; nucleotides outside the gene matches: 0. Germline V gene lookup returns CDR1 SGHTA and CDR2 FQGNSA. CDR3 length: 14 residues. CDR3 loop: CASSLVAGGETQYF. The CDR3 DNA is TGTGCCAGCAGCTTAGTAGCGGGAGGAGAGACCCAGTACTTC. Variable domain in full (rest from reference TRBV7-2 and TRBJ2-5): GAGVSQSPSNKVTEKGKDVELRCDPISGHTALYWYRQSLGQGLEFLIYFQGNSAPDKSGLPSDRFSAERTGGSVSTLTIQRTQQEDSAVYLCASSLVAGGETQYFGPGTRLLVL.

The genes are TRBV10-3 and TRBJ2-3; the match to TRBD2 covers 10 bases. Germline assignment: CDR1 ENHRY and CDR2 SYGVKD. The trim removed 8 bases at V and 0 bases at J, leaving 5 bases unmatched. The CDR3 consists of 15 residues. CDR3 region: CAIALAGASTDTQYF. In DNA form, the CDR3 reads TGTGCCATCGCTCTAGCGGGAGCTAGCACAGATACGCAGTATTTT.

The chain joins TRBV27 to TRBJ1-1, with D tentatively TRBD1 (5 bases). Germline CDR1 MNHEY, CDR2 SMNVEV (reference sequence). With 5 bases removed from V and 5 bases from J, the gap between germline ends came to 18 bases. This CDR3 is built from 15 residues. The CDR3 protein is CASSPDRGGWTEAFF. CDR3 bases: TGTGCCAGCAGTCCCGATCGCGGGGGTTGGACTGAAGCTTTCTTT.

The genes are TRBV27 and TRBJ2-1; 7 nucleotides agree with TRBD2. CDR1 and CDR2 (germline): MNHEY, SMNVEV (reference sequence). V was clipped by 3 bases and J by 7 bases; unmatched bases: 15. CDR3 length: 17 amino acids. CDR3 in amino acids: CASSFRDGRNLRNEQFF. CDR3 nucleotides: TGTGCCAGCAGTTTCCGTGACGGGAGGAACCTCCGGAATGAGCAGTTCTTC.

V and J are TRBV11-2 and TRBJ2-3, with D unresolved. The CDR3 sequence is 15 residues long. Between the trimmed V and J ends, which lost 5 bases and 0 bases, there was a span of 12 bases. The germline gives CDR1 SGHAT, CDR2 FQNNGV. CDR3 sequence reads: CASSLGWASTDTQYF. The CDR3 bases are TGTGCCAGCAGCCTTGGGTGGGCTAGCACAGATACGCAGTATTTT. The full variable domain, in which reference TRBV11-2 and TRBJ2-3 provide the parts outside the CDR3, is EAGVAQSPRYKIIEKRQSVAFWCNPISGHATLYWYQQILGQGPKLLIQFQNNGVVDDSQLPKDRFSAERLKGVDSTLKIQPAKLEDSAVYLCASSLGWASTDTQYFGPGTRLTVL.

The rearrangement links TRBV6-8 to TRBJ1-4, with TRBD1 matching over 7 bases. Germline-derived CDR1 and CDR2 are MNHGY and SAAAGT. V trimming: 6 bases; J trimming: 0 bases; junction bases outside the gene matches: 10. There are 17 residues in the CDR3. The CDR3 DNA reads TGTGCCAGCAGCCACGGGACAGAAGGTCCAACTAATGAAAAACTGTTTTTT. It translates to CASSHGTEGPTNEKLFF.

The CDR3 DNA sequence: TGTGCCAGCAGCCTCGGACAGACCACTGAAGCTTTCTTT. As protein: CASSLGQTTEAFF. The V call is TRBV7-9, the J call TRBJ1-1; maybe TRBD1 (6 bases). The CDR3 is 13 residues long. The germline V gene encodes CDR1 SEHNR and CDR2 FQNEAQ (reference sequence). The ends were cut back, 5 bases at V and 4 bases at J, with 11 bases in the middle.

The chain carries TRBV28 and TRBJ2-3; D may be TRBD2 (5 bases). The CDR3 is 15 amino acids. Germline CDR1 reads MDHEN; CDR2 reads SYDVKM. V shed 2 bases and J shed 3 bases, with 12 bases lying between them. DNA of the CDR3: TGTGCCAGCAGTTTACGAGGGTCGGGGACAGATACGCAGTATTTT. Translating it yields CASSLRGSGTDTQYF.

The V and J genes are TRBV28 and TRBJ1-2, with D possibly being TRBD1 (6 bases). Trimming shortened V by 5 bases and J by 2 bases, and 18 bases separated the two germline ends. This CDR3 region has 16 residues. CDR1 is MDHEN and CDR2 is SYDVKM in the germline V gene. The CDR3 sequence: CASSPYEGQINYGYTF. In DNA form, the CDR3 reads TGTGCCAGCAGTCCCTACGAAGGACAGATAAACTATGGCTACACCTTC.

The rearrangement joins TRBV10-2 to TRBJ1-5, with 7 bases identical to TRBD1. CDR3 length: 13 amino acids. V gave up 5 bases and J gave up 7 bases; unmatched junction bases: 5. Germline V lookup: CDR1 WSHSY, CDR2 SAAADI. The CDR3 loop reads CASSSGGGQPQHF. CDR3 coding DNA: TGCGCCAGCAGTTCAGGGGGAGGACAGCCCCAGCATTTT.

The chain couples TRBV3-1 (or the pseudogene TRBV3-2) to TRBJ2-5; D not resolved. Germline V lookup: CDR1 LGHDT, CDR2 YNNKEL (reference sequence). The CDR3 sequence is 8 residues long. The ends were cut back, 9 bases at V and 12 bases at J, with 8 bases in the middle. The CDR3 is CASPCKYF. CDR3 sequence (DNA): TGTGCCAGTCCCTGTAAGTACTTC.

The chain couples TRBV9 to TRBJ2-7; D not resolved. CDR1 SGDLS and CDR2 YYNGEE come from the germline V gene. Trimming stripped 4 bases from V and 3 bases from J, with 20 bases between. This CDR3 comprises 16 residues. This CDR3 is CASSPRTAVLNYEQYF. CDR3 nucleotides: TGTGCCAGCAGCCCACGGACCGCCGTACTCAACTACGAGCAGTACTTC.

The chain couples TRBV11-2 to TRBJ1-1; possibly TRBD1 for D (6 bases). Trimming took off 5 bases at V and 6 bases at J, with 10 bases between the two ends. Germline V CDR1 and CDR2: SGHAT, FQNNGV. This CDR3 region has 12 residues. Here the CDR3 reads CASSTGFAEAFF. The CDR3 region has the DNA TGTGCCAGCAGCACAGGGTTCGCTGAAGCTTTCTTT.

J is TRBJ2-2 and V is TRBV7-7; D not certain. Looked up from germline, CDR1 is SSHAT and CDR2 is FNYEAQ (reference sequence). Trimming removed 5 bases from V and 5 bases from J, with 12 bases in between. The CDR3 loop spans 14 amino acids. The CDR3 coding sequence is TGTGCCAGCAGCCCTCGGGCACAAACCGGGGAGCTGTTTTTT. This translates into CASSPRAQTGELFF. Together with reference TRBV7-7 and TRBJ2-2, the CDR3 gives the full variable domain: GAGVSQSPRYKVTKRGQDVTLRCDPISSHATLYWYQQALGQGPEFLTYFNYEAQPDKSGLPSDRFSAERPEGSISTLTIQRTEQRDSAMYRCASSPRAQTGELFFGEGSRLTVL.

The CDR3 DNA sequence: TGTGCCAGTAGCCCCGGTGCGGGAGGGAATTACAATGAGCAGTTCTTC. Its protein is CASSPGAGGNYNEQFF. V is TRBV19 and J is TRBJ2-1; 9 bases agree with TRBD2. Germline-derived CDR1 and CDR2 are LNHDA and SQIVND (reference sequence). V lost 6 bases, J lost 4 bases, and 10 bases stayed unmatched. This CDR3 region has 16 residues.

The CDR3 bases are TGCGCCAGCAGCCAAGCCCCGAGAAATAATTCACCCCTCCACTTT. This encodes CASSQAPRNNSPLHF. The gene calls are TRBV4-3 and TRBJ1-6; D ambiguous. V lost 1 base, J lost 5 bases, and 9 bases lay in between. Germline CDR1 reads LGHNA; CDR2 reads YSLEER. CDR3 size: 15 residues.

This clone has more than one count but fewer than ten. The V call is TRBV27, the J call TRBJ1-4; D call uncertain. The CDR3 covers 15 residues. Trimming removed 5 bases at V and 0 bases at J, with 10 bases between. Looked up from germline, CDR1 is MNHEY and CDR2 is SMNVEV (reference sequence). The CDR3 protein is CASSREFATNEKLFF. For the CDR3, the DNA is TGTGCCAGCAGTAGAGAGTTTGCAACTAATGAAAAACTGTTTTTT.

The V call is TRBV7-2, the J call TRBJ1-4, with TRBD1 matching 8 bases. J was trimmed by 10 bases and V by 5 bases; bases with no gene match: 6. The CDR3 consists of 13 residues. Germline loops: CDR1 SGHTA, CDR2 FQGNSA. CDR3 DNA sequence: TGTGCCAGCAGCCATGACAGGGGCGCAAAACTGTTTTTT. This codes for CASSHDRGAKLFF.

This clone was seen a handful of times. The CDR3 region has the DNA TGTGCCAGCAGCCCAAACGACCTCGGGGGAGAACAGTTCTTC. Amino acids: CASSPNDLGGEQFF. The chain has TRBV9 and TRBJ2-1, with D tentatively TRBD2 (6 bases). The length of the CDR3 is 14 residues. From germline, CDR1 is SGDLS and CDR2 YYNGEE. Trimming removed 4 bases at V and 13 bases at J, with 21 bases between.

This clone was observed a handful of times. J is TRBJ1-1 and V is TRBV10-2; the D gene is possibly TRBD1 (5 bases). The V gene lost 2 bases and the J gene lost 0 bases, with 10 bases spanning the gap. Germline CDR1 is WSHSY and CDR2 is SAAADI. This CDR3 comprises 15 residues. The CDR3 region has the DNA TGCGCCAGCAGTGAGGGGGAGGGGCTGAACACTGAAGCTTTCTTT. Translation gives CASSEGEGLNTEAFF.

CDR3 sequence reads: CASSADRSTDTQYF. CDR3 nucleotide sequence: TGTGCCAGCAGCGCGGACAGGAGCACAGATACGCAGTATTTT. The chain couples TRBV7-2 to TRBJ2-3; 7 nucleotides line up with TRBD1. J gave up 0 bases and V 5 bases, and 2 bases lay outside the gene matches. This CDR3 region has 14 residues. Germline assignment: CDR1 SGHTA and CDR2 FQGNSA.

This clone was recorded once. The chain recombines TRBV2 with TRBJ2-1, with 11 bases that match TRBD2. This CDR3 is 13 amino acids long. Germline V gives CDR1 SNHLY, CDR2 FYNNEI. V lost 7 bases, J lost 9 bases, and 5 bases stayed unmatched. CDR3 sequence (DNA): TGTGCCAGCACGACTAGCGGGATAGGTGAGCAGTTCTTC. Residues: CASTTSGIGEQFF.

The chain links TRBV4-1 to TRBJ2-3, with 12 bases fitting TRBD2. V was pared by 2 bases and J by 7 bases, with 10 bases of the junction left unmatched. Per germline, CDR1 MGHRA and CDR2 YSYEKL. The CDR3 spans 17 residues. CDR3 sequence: CASSQSLLAGGQNTQYF. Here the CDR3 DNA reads TGCGCCAGCAGCCAAAGTCTTCTAGCGGGGGGGCAAAATACGCAGTATTTT.